A single sample gave rise to the 16 T cell receptor beta chains below, sequenced in a study of human T cells and chemical hapten exposure. TCRdb re-called the RACE reads through MiXCR, storing one row per CDR3 protein. The data contain around 50,000 distinct CDR3 sequences, 8.5% to 10% of them singletons. The time point here: patch test 2, 6 weeks after DPC sensitization. Treatment described: therapeutic diphenylcyclopropenone sensitization with weekly scalp DPC. Source: whole blood, taken in connection with sensitization to the hapten diphenylcyclopropenone (DPC). The receptors originated from a woman aged 45-65 years with alopecia areata. Some clones in this sample may be carry-over from other donors' samples.

This clonotype was detected only a few times. The chain combines TRBV5-1 with TRBJ2-3; D ambiguous. CDR1 and CDR2 (germline): SGHRS, YFSETQ. V was cut by 7 bases and J by 0 bases, with 6 bases left in between. The CDR3 sequence is 12 residues long. Here the CDR3 DNA reads TGCGCCAGCCTCAGTAGCACAGATACGCAGTATTTT. Residues: CASLSSTDTQYF.

The sample holds a few counts of this clonotype. This chain links TRBV7-9 with TRBJ1-5; no clear D gene. V was pared by 8 bases and J by 0 bases, with 11 bases between. The CDR3 loop spans 14 amino acids. CDR1 and CDR2 (germline): SEHNR, FQNEAQ (reference sequence). Here the CDR3 reads CASGETYSNQPQHF. The CDR3 DNA is TGTGCCAGCGGAGAGACTTATAGCAATCAGCCCCAGCATTTT.

The rearrangement uses TRBV29-1 and TRBJ1-1; 9 bases align to TRBD1. CDR3 length: 12 residues. CDR1 and CDR2 from the germline V gene are SQVTM and ANQGSEA. Losses at the gene ends were 6 bases for V and 6 bases for J; bases not matched to a gene: 5. The CDR3 loop is CSVDRGLPEAFF. CDR3 nucleotide sequence: TGCAGCGTGGACAGGGGTCTCCCTGAAGCTTTCTTT.

This clonotype has at least ten counts. The chain employs TRBV27 and TRBJ1-1; D might be TRBD1 (6 bases). Germline CDR1 is MNHEY and CDR2 is SMNVEV (reference sequence). The CDR3 has 14 residues. Trimming removed 3 bases at V and 2 bases at J, with 10 bases between. CDR3 DNA sequence: TGTGCCAGCAGTTTGAGGACAGCTAACACTGAAGCTTTCTTT. It encodes CASSLRTANTEAFF.

Points on this clonotype: A much larger clonotype is one base distant, so this may be a read error. The V gene is TRBV21-1, the J gene TRBJ2-3; the table calls TRBD1, which could not be checked here. TRBV21-1 is listed as a pseudogene. The CDR3 extends over 15 amino acids. CDR3 protein: CASSPPDGAADTQYF. The DNA for the CDR3 is TGTGCCAGCAGCCCACCGGACGGGGCGGCAGATACGCAGTATTTT.

This clonotype appeared many times. J is TRBJ2-5 and V is TRBV6-5, with D perhaps TRBD1 (6 bases). Germline loops: CDR1 MNHEY, CDR2 SVGAGI. V was trimmed by 5 bases and J by 2 bases, leaving 12 bases between them. This CDR3 is 14 amino acids long. The DNA of the CDR3 is TGTGCCAGCAGTCAAGGGGGTCGGCAAGAGACCCAGTACTTC. Amino acid sequence: CASSQGGRQETQYF.

This clonotype was seen only a few times. V is TRBV3-1 and J is TRBJ1-5; possibly TRBD1 for D (6 bases). The V end was cut by 4 bases, the J end by 2 bases, with 15 bases between. Germline CDR1 reads LGHDT; CDR2 reads YNNKEL (reference sequence). This CDR3 has 16 amino acids. CDR3 region: CASSPGAVPGNQPQHF. The CDR3 bases are TGTGCCAGCAGCCCAGGGGCCGTACCTGGCAATCAGCCCCAGCATTTT.

This clonotype was counted at least ten times. This chain uses TRBV10-3 with TRBJ2-1; D not resolved. The V gene lost 6 bases and the J gene lost 5 bases, with 20 bases spanning the gap. Germline V lookup: CDR1 ENHRY, CDR2 SYGVKD. The CDR3 spans 16 residues. In DNA, the CDR3 is TGTGCCATCAGCCCTGGCCGCACCGAACGTAACAATGAGCAGTTCTTC. This encodes CAISPGRTERNNEQFF.

This chain connects TRBV5-1 to TRBJ1-6, with a possible D match to TRBD1 (5 bases). V lost 2 bases and J lost 0, with 9 bases in between. In germline, CDR1 is SGHRS, CDR2 YFSETQ. The CDR3 totals 16 residues. The CDR3 sequence: CASSLQASSYNSPLHF. The CDR3 coding sequence is TGCGCCAGCAGCTTACAGGCAAGCTCCTATAATTCACCCCTCCACTTT.

This clonotype has ten or more counts. The rearrangement links TRBV11-2 to TRBJ2-7; perhaps TRBD2 as D (5 bases). Germline V CDR1 and CDR2: SGHAT, FQNNGV. Deletions cut 5 bases from V and 3 bases from J, with 11 bases between. The CDR3 covers 13 residues. CDR3: CASSQRAGYEQYF. For the CDR3, the DNA is TGTGCCAGCAGCCAGAGGGCGGGCTACGAGCAGTACTTC. Based on the CDR3 plus reference TRBV11-2 and TRBJ2-7, the full variable domain is EAGVAQSPRYKIIEKRQSVAFWCNPISGHATLYWYQQILGQGPKLLIQFQNNGVVDDSQLPKDRFSAERLKGVDSTLKIQPAKLEDSAVYLCASSQRAGYEQYFGPGTRLTVT.

This clonotype was seen a few times. The CDR3 protein is CASRGFGPLSYEQYF. Here the CDR3 DNA reads TGCGCCAGCAGGGGGTTCGGCCCCCTCTCCTACGAGCAGTACTTC. The V call is TRBV10-2, the J call TRBJ2-7, with unresolved D. This CDR3 spans 15 amino acids. CDR1 and CDR2 (germline): WSHSY, SAAADI. Trimming took off 6 bases at V and 0 bases at J, with 15 bases between the two ends.

The gene calls are TRBV7-2 and TRBJ2-7; a weak D match, TRBD1 (5 bases). CDR1 and CDR2 (germline): SGHTA, FQGNSA. The CDR3 totals 15 residues. Trimming removed 1 base from V and 0 bases from J, with 10 bases in between. The CDR3 sequence is CASSLGTSSSYEQYF. As DNA, the CDR3 is TGTGCCAGCAGCTTAGGGACATCCTCCTCCTACGAGCAGTACTTC. Using reference TRBV7-2 and TRBJ2-7 for the parts outside the CDR3, the full variable domain is GAGVSQSPSNKVTEKGKDVELRCDPISGHTALYWYRQSLGQGLEFLIYFQGNSAPDKSGLPSDRFSAERTGGSVSTLTIQRTQQEDSAVYLCASSLGTSSSYEQYFGPGTRLTVT.

This clonotype was seen many times. The chain carries TRBV10-2 and TRBJ1-1; D is unclear. The CDR3 has 14 amino acids. V shed 7 bases and J shed 4 bases, with 16 bases lying between them. From germline, CDR1 is WSHSY and CDR2 SAAADI. The CDR3 DNA follows: TGCGCCAGCACCCTCTTAGGTATGGGCACTGAAGCTTTCTTT. This gives the protein CASTLLGMGTEAFF.

The V call is TRBV5-1, the J call TRBJ2-2; perhaps TRBD1 as D (6 bases). The germline gives CDR1 SGHRS, CDR2 YFSETQ. Trimming cost V 5 bases and J 6 bases, with 14 bases left between them. CDR3 size: 14 residues. For the CDR3, the DNA is TGCGCCAGCAGTTTTACTTCAGGGGCCGGGGAGCTGTTTTTT. This encodes CASSFTSGAGELFF.

This clonotype was seen at least ten times. V is TRBV15 and J is TRBJ1-5; a weak D match, TRBD1 (6 bases). Germline V gene data show CDR1 as LNHNV and CDR2 as YYDKDF (reference sequence). Trimming cost V 0 bases and J 7 bases, with 13 bases left between them. CDR3 length: 15 residues. The CDR3 nucleotides are TGTGCCACCAGCAGAGATACAGGGTTACAACAGCCCCAGCATTTT. Translating gives CATSRDTGLQQPQHF.

This chain joins TRBV6-2 or TRBV6-3 and TRBJ2-3; tentatively, D is TRBD2 (5 bases). Germline V gives CDR1 MNHEY, CDR2 SVGEGT. V was trimmed by 6 bases and J by 0 bases, leaving 10 bases between them. The CDR3 loop spans 14 amino acids. CDR3: CASSGVGSTDTQYF. Written as DNA, the CDR3 is TGTGCCAGCAGCGGGGTAGGAAGCACAGATACGCAGTATTTT.